The 24 T cell receptor beta chains in this list originate from one sample, sequenced in a study of long-term antiretroviral therapy in people with HIV. Survey-level immunoSEQ v3.0 assays were run. Repertoires were generated with immunoSEQ multiplex PCR, while TCRdb's copy carries only in-frame clones and drops some. The sample records about 34,000 clones, 94% being singletons. This specimen was unsorted PBMCs, taken about 5.1 years after starting antiretroviral therapy. These receptors were taken from a woman aged 50 to 65 with HIV.

The chain is built from TRBV12-5 and TRBJ2-1, with a weak D call TRBD2 (5 bases). This CDR3 has 14 residues. Trimming shortened V by 5 bases and J by 0 bases, and 8 bases separated the two germline ends. Per the germline V gene, CDR1 is LGHNT and CDR2 is FRNRAP. The CDR3 region has the DNA TGTGCTAGTGGTAGCGGTAACTCCTACAATGAGCAGTTCTTC. Protein sequence: CASGSGNSYNEQFF.

The chain is built from TRBV16 and TRBJ1-2; D is possibly TRBD1 (6 bases). V lost 4 bases to trimming and J lost 5 bases, with 14 bases between them. Germline assignment: CDR1 KGHSY and CDR2 FQNENV. This CDR3 spans 14 amino acids. The CDR3 DNA reads TGTGCCAGCAGCCCAAGGGGGAGCGTTTATGGCTACACCTTC. This codes for CASSPRGSVYGYTF.

The chain carries TRBV18 and TRBJ2-7, with D tentatively TRBD2 (6 bases). There are 14 residues in the CDR3. In germline, CDR1 is KGHSH, CDR2 LQKENI. V shed 2 bases and J shed 6 bases, with 14 bases lying between them. This chain's CDR3 is CASSPSGGKSEQYF. The DNA of the CDR3 is TGTGCCAGCTCACCAAGCGGAGGGAAAAGCGAGCAGTACTTC.

The CDR3 loop is CAWSLRNQPQHF. Written as DNA, the CDR3 is TGTGCCTGGAGTCTCAGGAATCAGCCCCAGCATTTT. The rearrangement links TRBV30 to TRBJ1-5; D remains ambiguous. The germline V gene encodes CDR1 GTSNPN and CDR2 SVGIG (reference sequence). V was pared by 2 bases and J by 4 bases, with 6 bases between. This CDR3 has 12 residues. Filled out from reference TRBV30 and TRBJ1-5, the complete variable domain reads SQTIHQWPATLVQPVGSPLSLECTVEGTSNPNLYWYRQAAGRGLQLLFYSVGIGQISSEVPQNLSASRPQDRQFILSSKKLLLSDSGFYLCAWSLRNQPQHFGDGTRLSIL.

The rearrangement joins TRBV2 to TRBJ2-5; 7 bases fit TRBD1. This CDR3 is 14 amino acids long. Germline V gene lookup returns CDR1 SNHLY and CDR2 FYNNEI. J lost 2 bases, V lost 6 bases, and 6 bases had no gene match. The CDR3 DNA follows: TGTGCCAGCAGAGGGCCGGGACAGCAAGAGACCCAGTACTTC. Its translation: CASRGPGQQETQYF.

As concerns this clone: The junction differs from germline at one of its ends, possibly a read error. The chain recombines TRBV19 with TRBJ2-3; possible D gene TRBD2, 5 bases. Germline-derived CDR1 and CDR2 are LNHDA and SQIVND (reference sequence). The length of the CDR3 is 15 residues. The CDR3 DNA reads as TGTGCCAGTAGTATAGCACTAGAGGGCACTGATACGCAGTATTTT. This codes for CASSIALEGTDTQYF.

V and J are TRBV9 and TRBJ1-1, with 11 bases identical to TRBD1. Germline values: CDR1 SGDLS, CDR2 YYNGEE. Losses at the gene ends were 4 bases for V and 5 bases for J; bases not matched to a gene: 4. This CDR3 comprises 14 residues. The CDR3: CASSRGQGATEAFF. The DNA for the CDR3 is TGTGCCAGCAGCAGAGGACAGGGGGCGACTGAAGCTTTCTTT.

V usage is TRBV6-6 and J usage is TRBJ2-7, with TRBD1 identical over 8 bases. The germline CDR1 and CDR2 sequences are MNHNY and SVGAGI (reference sequence). The CDR3 extends over 15 amino acids. Losses at the gene ends were 8 bases for V and 5 bases for J; bases not matched to a gene: 14. This CDR3 is CASLERDRGSHEQYF. The CDR3 DNA is TGTGCCAGCCTCGAAAGAGACAGGGGAAGTCACGAGCAGTACTTC.

V usage is TRBV9 and J usage is TRBJ1-6; D not certain. Trimming pared 1 base from V and 5 bases from J, leaving 7 bases between. The CDR3 runs 14 residues. From germline, CDR1 is SGDLS and CDR2 YYNGEE. Here the CDR3 DNA reads TGTGCCAGCAGCGTACGGGAGCATAATTCACCCCTCCACTTT. Protein: CASSVREHNSPLHF.

This chain connects TRBV5-1 to TRBJ2-7; D gene unclear. Trimming shortened V by 4 bases and J by 7 bases, and 9 bases separated the two germline ends. Looked up from germline, CDR1 is SGHRS and CDR2 is YFSETQ. The CDR3 totals 11 residues. CDR3 amino acids: CASSGQTEQYF. As DNA, the CDR3 is TGCGCCAGCAGCGGGCAAACGGAGCAGTACTTC. Supplemented by reference TRBV5-1 and TRBJ2-7, the full variable domain reads KAGVTQTPRYLIKTRGQQVTLSCSPISGHRSVSWYQQTPGQGLQFLFEYFSETQRNKGNFPGRFSGRQFSNSRSEMNVSTLELGDSALYLCASSGQTEQYFGPGTRLTVT.

J is TRBJ2-5 and V is TRBV25-1, with D tentatively TRBD1 (5 bases). V lost 1 base to trimming and J lost 4 bases, with 13 bases between them. Germline CDR1 is MGHDK and CDR2 is SYGVNS. CDR3 length equals 15 residues. CDR3 DNA: TGTGCCAGCAGTGAATTGGGATCTGGGGCAGAGACCCAGTACTTC. Translation gives CASSELGSGAETQYF.

This chain connects TRBV6-1 to TRBJ1-6; no definite D call. The CDR3 has 14 amino acids. Germline V gene data show CDR1 as MNHNS and CDR2 as SASEGT. The V gene lost 2 bases and the J gene lost 3 bases, with 5 bases spanning the gap. The CDR3: CASSERVYNSPLHF. The DNA of the CDR3 is TGTGCCAGCAGTGAAAGGGTCTATAATTCACCCCTCCACTTT.

The chain recombines TRBV7-3 with TRBJ1-1, with D possibly being TRBD1 (5 bases). Trimming pared 5 bases from V and 2 bases from J, leaving 9 bases between. CDR3 length: 13 residues. Germline CDR1 and CDR2: SGHTA and FQGTGA. As DNA, the CDR3 is TGTGCCAGCAGCCGACAGTACAACACTGAAGCTTTCTTT. Its protein product is CASSRQYNTEAFF.

This sequence joins TRBV10-1 and TRBJ1-1, with D tentatively TRBD1 (6 bases). The CDR3 consists of 13 residues. Germline V gene lookup returns CDR1 WNHNN and CDR2 SYGVQD (reference sequence). V lost 5 bases, J lost 1 base, and 8 bases lay in between. The CDR3 bases are TGCGCCAGCAGTAACAGGGAGAACACTGAAGCTTTCTTT. Its protein product is CASSNRENTEAFF.

The chain links TRBV19 to TRBJ2-4; D is unresolved. This CDR3 is 13 amino acids long. Trimming stripped 3 bases from V and 11 bases from J, with 14 bases between. Germline V CDR1 and CDR2: LNHDA, SQIVND (reference sequence). CDR3 loop: CASSIPGSGVQYF. CDR3 bases: TGTGCCAGTAGTATCCCCGGGTCCGGTGTTCAGTACTTC.

This chain joins TRBV5-1 and TRBJ2-5; D is ambiguous. Trimming removed 7 bases from V and 1 base from J, with 11 bases in between. The CDR3 spans 13 residues. Germline lookup yields CDR1 SGHRS and CDR2 YFSETQ. The CDR3 region has the DNA TGCGCCAGCGGATCCCAACCCCAAGAGACCCAGTACTTC. It yields the protein CASGSQPQETQYF.

V usage is TRBV6-5 and J usage is TRBJ2-3, with a weak D call TRBD1 (7 bases). Germline-derived CDR1 and CDR2 are MNHEY and SVGAGI. V lost 4 bases and J lost 8, with 16 bases in between. The CDR3 covers 14 residues. CDR3: CASSLQGRKGTQYF. CDR3 DNA sequence: TGTGCCAGCAGTTTACAGGGGAGGAAGGGTACGCAGTATTTT.

This clone has just one count. J is TRBJ1-5 and V is TRBV6-6; 7 nucleotides agree with TRBD1. The V gene end was trimmed by 5 bases and the J gene end by 11 bases; junction bases not matched to a gene: 9. In germline, CDR1 is MNHNY, CDR2 SVGAGI (reference sequence). The CDR3 has 13 residues. CDR3 in amino acids: CASSGGQEGAQHF. For the CDR3, the DNA is TGTGCCAGCAGTGGCGGACAGGAGGGGGCCCAGCATTTT.

The chain employs TRBV6-6 and TRBJ2-7; 8 bases align to TRBD2. The CDR3 sequence is 15 residues long. V gave up 6 bases and J gave up 4 bases; unmatched junction bases: 11. The germline V gene has CDR1 MNHNY and CDR2 SVGAGI (reference sequence). CDR3 sequence: CASSVLGGARYEQYF. In DNA, the CDR3 is TGTGCCAGCAGCGTCCTCGGGGGGGCTCGGTACGAGCAGTACTTC.

The gene calls are TRBV7-3 and TRBJ2-5; 8 bases fit TRBD2. The germline V gene has CDR1 SGHTA and CDR2 FQGTGA. V shed 5 bases and J 5 bases; nucleotides not matched to a gene: 7. This CDR3 is built from 14 residues. DNA of the CDR3: TGTGCCAGCAGCCGCGCACCGGGAGGGGAGACCCAGTACTTC. Its protein product is CASSRAPGGETQYF.

The chain combines TRBV5-1 with TRBJ1-2; D is unclear. The CDR3 consists of 15 residues. The V end lost 1 base, the J end lost 1 base, and 11 bases lay between the germline ends. Germline lookup yields CDR1 SGHRS and CDR2 YFSETQ. CDR3 coding DNA: TGCGCCAGCAGCTTGCCCCAAGAATTTAACTATGGCTACACCTTC. It codes for CASSLPQEFNYGYTF.

The chain combines TRBV13 with TRBJ1-2; 9 bases agree with TRBD1. Germline V CDR1 and CDR2: PRHDT, FYEKMQ (reference sequence). V was clipped by 5 bases and J by 5 bases; unmatched bases: 9. This CDR3 is 15 amino acids long. The CDR3 region is CASSPDRGFSYGYTF. The CDR3 DNA reads TGTGCCAGCAGCCCAGACAGGGGGTTTAGTTATGGCTACACCTTC.

DNA for the CDR3: TGTGCCAGCAGCGCAGGACAGGGGGCGTGGAATGAGCAGTTCTTC. Amino acid sequence: CASSAGQGAWNEQFF. The chain employs TRBV14 and TRBJ2-1; the match to TRBD1 covers 11 bases. The CDR3 contains 15 residues. V gave up 5 bases and J gave up 7 bases; unmatched junction bases: 7. Germline V lookup: CDR1 SGHDN, CDR2 FVKESK.

The CDR3, as DNA: TGTGCCAGCAGCCTAGGGTACACTGAAGCTTTCTTT. Translating it yields CASSLGYTEAFF. This sequence joins TRBV14 and TRBJ1-1; D is unclear. The CDR3 consists of 12 residues. Germline lookup yields CDR1 SGHDN and CDR2 FVKESK. Trimming stripped 4 bases from V and 3 bases from J, with 6 bases between.